A single sample gave rise to the 29 T cell receptor beta chains below, sequenced in a study of cytomegalovirus exposure and HLA in healthy donors. The PCR made use of 60 Vbeta and 13 Jbeta primers. TCRdb keeps only in-frame clones here, not all; method: immunoSEQ multiplex PCR. Among fewer than 100,000 clones listed, around 76% were seen once. The specimen was PBMCs. All receptors come from a middle-aged man in good health and CMV-seropositive.

This clone showed up many times. V gene TRBV19 combines with J gene TRBJ1-1; D is unclear. V was pared by 0 bases and J by 4 bases, with 6 bases between. The CDR3 contains 13 residues. CDR1 is LNHDA, CDR2 SQIVND, per germline (reference sequence). CDR3 nucleotides: TGTGCCAGTAGTATAGATCTGGCCACTGAAGCTTTCTTT. This encodes CASSIDLATEAFF. Together with reference TRBV19 and TRBJ1-1, the CDR3 gives the full variable domain: DGGITQSPKYLFRKEGQNVTLSCEQNLNHDAMYWYRQDPGQGLRLIYYSQIVNDFQKGDIAEGYSVSREKKESFPLTVTSAQKNPTAFYLCASSIDLATEAFFGQGTRLTVV.

The chain recombines TRBV6-1 with TRBJ2-7; D gene ambiguous. CDR3 length: 13 residues. The ends were cut back, 4 bases at V and 4 bases at J, with 11 bases in the middle. Germline loops: CDR1 MNHNS, CDR2 SASEGT. CDR3 sequence: CASSGAGEYEQYF. The CDR3 DNA is TGTGCCAGCAGTGGGGCAGGTGAATACGAGCAGTACTTC.

The chain joins TRBV6-5 to TRBJ2-7; D is unresolved. Germline CDR1 and CDR2: MNHEY and SVGAGI. The V end was cut by 0 bases, the J end by 2 bases, with 5 bases between. This CDR3 spans 13 amino acids. CDR3 sequence (DNA): TGTGCCAGCAGTTACTCGAGCACCTACGAGCAGTACTTC. Amino acids: CASSYSSTYEQYF.

V gene TRBV2 combines with J gene TRBJ2-1; 7 bases are shared with TRBD1. CDR1 and CDR2 from the germline V gene are SNHLY and FYNNEI. With V trimmed by 6 bases and J by 4 bases, 12 bases remained unmatched. CDR3 length equals 16 residues. The CDR3 sequence is CASRLRTGEIYNEQFF. The CDR3 nucleotides read TGTGCCAGCAGGCTCCGGACAGGAGAAATATACAATGAGCAGTTCTTC.

The rearrangement joins TRBV27 to TRBJ1-1, with 8 nucleotides matching TRBD1. The ends lost 4 bases at V and 4 bases at J; junction bases unmatched: 8. Germline CDR1 MNHEY, CDR2 SMNVEV (reference sequence). The CDR3 contains 15 residues. The CDR3 DNA sequence: TGTGCCAGCAGTTATCGCCGACAGGGGATCACTGAAGCTTTCTTT. It codes for CASSYRRQGITEAFF.

The rearrangement links TRBV6-6 to TRBJ2-1, with TRBD2 identical over 12 bases. The CDR3 is 15 amino acids. Germline trimming cut 6 bases from V and 5 bases from J; bases unmatched to any gene: 5. From germline, CDR1 is MNHNY and CDR2 SVGAGI (reference sequence). CDR3 DNA: TGTGCCAGCAGACCGACTAGCGGGAGTGACAATGAGCAGTTCTTC. It is translated as CASRPTSGSDNEQFF.

This clone showed up just once. The gene calls are TRBV28 and TRBJ1-2, with 9 nucleotides matching TRBD1. Looked up from germline, CDR1 is MDHEN and CDR2 is SYDVKM. V shed 5 bases and J 4 bases; nucleotides not matched to a gene: 5. The CDR3 totals 14 residues. CDR3 in amino acids: CASSTGGRGYGYTF. The CDR3 nucleotides are TGTGCCAGCAGTACAGGGGGCCGAGGCTATGGCTACACCTTC.

This clone appeared a single time. In DNA, the CDR3 is TGTGCCAGCTACTCTGGAAACACCATATATTTT. Translated, it gives CASYSGNTIYF. This sequence joins TRBV6-1 and TRBJ1-3; no reliable D call. CDR1 is MNHNS, CDR2 SASEGT, per germline. V gave up 8 bases and J gave up 0 bases, with 2 bases separating them. CDR3 size: 11 residues.

The J gene is TRBJ1-2, the V gene TRBV4-3; TRBD1 agrees at 8 bases. Germline V lookup: CDR1 LGHNA, CDR2 YSLEER. Trimming took 0 bases from V and 5 from J; bases not matched to a gene: 5. This CDR3 has 15 residues. The CDR3 region is CASSQETGDWYGYTF. CDR3 DNA: TGCGCCAGCAGCCAAGAGACAGGGGATTGGTATGGCTACACCTTC.

The V gene is TRBV27, the J gene TRBJ1-2; 7 bases are shared with TRBD1. The CDR3 loop spans 14 amino acids. Losses at the gene ends were 7 bases for V and 7 bases for J; bases not matched to a gene: 12. Per germline, CDR1 MNHEY and CDR2 SMNVEV (reference sequence). The DNA for the CDR3 is TGTGCCAGCACCAGGACAGGTCAATCTAGTGGCTACACCTTC. Its protein is CASTRTGQSSGYTF.

This chain joins TRBV6-5 and TRBJ1-2, with D unresolved. Germline CDR1 MNHEY, CDR2 SVGAGI. The V gene lost 0 bases and the J gene lost 8 bases, with 10 bases spanning the gap. The CDR3 consists of 13 residues. The CDR3 here is CASSYSGERGYTF. In DNA form, the CDR3 reads TGTGCCAGCAGTTACTCCGGGGAAAGGGGCTACACCTTC.

The V and J genes are TRBV5-1 and TRBJ2-7, with 7 bases aligning to TRBD2. Germline V gene sequence: CDR1 SGHRS, CDR2 YFSETQ. CDR3 length equals 14 residues. J gave up 6 bases and V 0 bases, and 6 bases lay outside the gene matches. CDR3 DNA: TGCGCCAGCAGCTTGGAGTCGACGGGGGGCGAGCAGTACTTC. It encodes CASSLESTGGEQYF.

The gene calls are TRBV19 and TRBJ2-3; the D is unclear. The CDR3 consists of 15 residues. Germline V gene sequence: CDR1 LNHDA, CDR2 SQIVND (reference sequence). Trimming stripped 7 bases from V and 4 bases from J, with 18 bases between. CDR3 protein: CASTGSAGRADTQYF. The CDR3 bases are TGTGCCAGTACTGGCAGTGCCGGTCGGGCAGATACGCAGTATTTT.

This clone was seen more than once but under ten times. This rearrangement joins TRBV27 to TRBJ1-5; 7 positions agree with TRBD1. The V gene end was trimmed by 6 bases and the J gene end by 4 bases; junction bases not matched to a gene: 3. Germline values: CDR1 MNHEY, CDR2 SMNVEV (reference sequence). The CDR3 length is 13 residues. The CDR3 DNA reads TGTGCCAGCAGGCTGACAGGGAATCAGCCCCAGCATTTT. This codes for CASRLTGNQPQHF.

The table lists this clone with a count of one. The chain uses TRBV6-4 and TRBJ2-5; the D gene is possibly TRBD1 (5 bases). From germline, CDR1 is MRHNA and CDR2 SNTAGT. This CDR3 has 13 residues. Trimming stripped 5 bases from V and 1 base from J, with 8 bases between. The CDR3 loop is CASSYDSQETQYF. CDR3 bases: TGTGCCAGCAGTTACGACAGCCAAGAGACCCAGTACTTC.

This chain uses TRBV7-9 with TRBJ2-1, with 8 positions matching TRBD1. This CDR3 has 15 amino acids. V trimming: 2 bases; J trimming: 7 bases; junction bases outside the gene matches: 7. The germline V gene has CDR1 SEHNR and CDR2 FQNEAQ (reference sequence). The CDR3 spells CASSLLTGAGNEQFF. The CDR3 DNA reads TGTGCCAGCAGCTTACTGACAGGGGCGGGTAATGAGCAGTTCTTC.

The chain employs TRBV9 and TRBJ1-6, with 7 bases aligning to TRBD1. The CDR3 covers 15 residues. Germline loops: CDR1 SGDLS, CDR2 YYNGEE. V gave up 0 bases and J gave up 6 bases; unmatched junction bases: 3. CDR3 sequence: CASSVGQGGNSPLHF. The DNA for the CDR3 is TGTGCCAGCAGCGTAGGCCAGGGGGGTAATTCACCCCTCCACTTT. Complete variable domain (other parts from reference TRBV9 and TRBJ1-6): DSGVTQTPKHLITATGQRVTLRCSPRSGDLSVYWYQQSLDQGLQFLIQYYNGEERAKGNILERFSAQQFPDLHSELNLSSLELGDSALYFCASSVGQGGNSPLHFGNGTRLTVT.

This clone was detected only a few times. The rearrangement uses TRBV27 and TRBJ1-2; D call uncertain. Germline V gene data show CDR1 as MNHEY and CDR2 as SMNVEV (reference sequence). The CDR3 has 15 amino acids. Trimming took 0 bases from V and 8 from J, leaving 16 bases between them. CDR3 region: CASSLSPGTSWGYTF. CDR3 coding DNA: TGTGCCAGCAGTTTATCGCCGGGTACGAGTTGGGGCTACACCTTC.

The chain has TRBV28 and TRBJ1-2; maybe TRBD1 (6 bases). This CDR3 spans 18 amino acids. V lost 7 bases, J lost 8 bases, and 32 bases lay in between. Germline values: CDR1 MDHEN, CDR2 SYDVKM. This chain's CDR3 is CASTLNTGKLGKAGGYTF. The CDR3 DNA reads TGTGCCAGCACCCTAAATACAGGGAAGTTGGGTAAGGCCGGCGGCTACACCTTC.

In its sample, this clone was seen once. The chain carries TRBV9 and TRBJ1-3; D might be TRBD1 (6 bases). Germline-derived CDR1 and CDR2 are SGDLS and YYNGEE. V dropped 4 bases and J dropped 0 bases, with 14 bases sitting between them. CDR3 length: 16 residues. The CDR3 protein is CASSLRRDISGNTIYF. CDR3 DNA: TGTGCCAGCAGCCTGCGAAGGGACATCTCTGGAAACACCATATATTTT. Drawing the rest from reference TRBV9 and TRBJ1-3, the complete variable domain is DSGVTQTPKHLITATGQRVTLRCSPRSGDLSVYWYQQSLDQGLQFLIQYYNGEERAKGNILERFSAQQFPDLHSELNLSSLELGDSALYFCASSLRRDISGNTIYFGEGSWLTVV.

The J gene is TRBJ2-7, the V gene TRBV18; tentative D call: TRBD1 (5 bases). This CDR3 region has 13 residues. Per the germline V gene, CDR1 is KGHSH and CDR2 is LQKENI. The ends were cut back, 5 bases at V and 3 bases at J, with 11 bases in the middle. CDR3: CASSSQASYEQYF. Here the CDR3 DNA reads TGTGCCAGCTCATCACAGGCTAGCTACGAGCAGTACTTC.

The chain uses TRBV10-1 and TRBJ2-5; 13 bases are shared with TRBD2. The germline V gene has CDR1 WNHNN and CDR2 SYGVQD (reference sequence). This CDR3 has 16 residues. V lost 5 bases to trimming and J lost 6 bases; unmatched junction nucleotides: 9. CDR3 bases: TGCGCCAGCAGTCCTTCCGGGACTAGCGGGGTTAAGACCCAGTACTTC. Residues: CASSPSGTSGVKTQYF.

The chain couples TRBV9 to TRBJ2-3; 7 positions match TRBD2. The CDR3 contains 15 residues. Per germline, CDR1 SGDLS and CDR2 YYNGEE. Unmatched junction bases numbered 3, after V lost 2 bases and J lost 0 bases. The CDR3 here is CASSVSGLSTDTQYF. CDR3 bases: TGTGCCAGCAGCGTTAGCGGGCTAAGCACAGATACGCAGTATTTT.

J is TRBJ1-5 and V is TRBV5-8; TRBD1 agrees at 9 bases. V was pared by 5 bases and J by 4 bases, with 4 bases of the junction left unmatched. The CDR3 runs 14 residues. Germline V gene lookup returns CDR1 SGHTS and CDR2 YDEGEE. CDR3 nucleotides: TGTGCCAGCAGTGTCGGGACAGGGAATCAGCCCCAGCATTTT. Amino acids: CASSVGTGNQPQHF.

V is TRBV7-3 and J is TRBJ2-5, with TRBD2 as a possible D gene (7 bases). From germline, CDR1 is SGHTA and CDR2 FQGTGA. The CDR3 spans 14 residues. V was shortened by 2 bases and J by 4 bases, with 11 bases between the two germline ends. Here the CDR3 reads CASSLGGAGETQYF. The CDR3 DNA reads TGTGCCAGCAGCTTAGGGGGGGCCGGAGAGACCCAGTACTTC.

In its sample, this clone was seen a few times. The chain is built from TRBV5-6 and TRBJ2-1; 10 positions agree with TRBD2. Per germline, CDR1 SGHDT and CDR2 YYEEEE. This CDR3 is 15 amino acids long. Trimming at V came to 1 base and at J to 5 bases, leaving 3 bases not matched to a gene. The CDR3 nucleotides are TGTGCCAGCAGCTTGTTCCTAGCGGGGGACAATGAGCAGTTCTTC. It translates to CASSLFLAGDNEQFF.

This clone turned up a few times. CDR3 coding DNA: TGTGCCAGCAGCTCCCCGGTCGGGGAAAGGGGGGAGCAGTACTTC. As protein: CASSSPVGERGEQYF. The chain employs TRBV13 and TRBJ2-7; TRBD1 is a possible D gene (6 bases). The length of the CDR3 is 15 residues. CDR1 and CDR2 (germline): PRHDT, FYEKMQ (reference sequence). V lost 4 bases, J lost 7 bases, and 20 bases lay in between.

To note about this clone: The germline gene is not matched at one end of the junction; a read error may be the cause. J is TRBJ2-2 and V is TRBV19; TRBD1 matches at 8 bases. This CDR3 has 15 amino acids. CDR1 is LNHDA, CDR2 SQIVND, per germline (reference sequence). CDR3 residues: CASGIGTGGTGELFF. Here the CDR3 DNA reads TGTGCCAGTGGTATAGGCACAGGGGGAACCGGGGAGCTGTTTTTT. Together with reference TRBV19 and TRBJ2-2, the CDR3 gives the full variable domain: DGGITQSPKYLFRKEGQNVTLSCEQNLNHDAMYWYRQDPGQGLRLIYYSQIVNDFQKGDIAEGYSVSREKKESFPLTVTSAQKNPTAFYLCASGIGTGGTGELFFGEGSRLTVL.

The chain couples TRBV29-1 to TRBJ2-3, with 7 positions matching TRBD2. The CDR3 loop spans 16 amino acids. Losses at the gene ends were 8 bases for V and 5 bases for J; bases not matched to a gene: 19. The V gene's germline CDR1 is SQVTM and CDR2 ANQGSEA. This CDR3 is CSTDPERDYIGDTQYF. CDR3 nucleotide sequence: TGCAGCACCGACCCCGAACGGGACTATATCGGAGATACGCAGTATTTT.